This is a list of T cell receptor beta chains from one sample in a study of T-cell reconstitution after alpha-beta-depleted transplantation in children. TCRdb called the PCR reads again in MiXCR, with one record for every CDR3 protein. The data hold around 800,000 distinct CDR3 sequences, with roughly 16% observed a single time. The source material was PBMCs, mostly from graft donor cells, sampled 360 days after TCRalphabeta/CD19-depleted stem cell transplant. These receptors came from a male patient younger than 18 who had a stem cell transplant for acute lymphoblastic leukemia, so the T cells may come from the graft donor. Both conserved end residues are trimmed from each CDR3.

TRBV30 | AWSVGHFHEQY
TRBV20-1 | SAMTSGRIGEQF
TRBV10-3 | AISQQEYQETQY
TRBV29-1 | SVAGNSNQPQH
TRBV5-8 | ASSRGQVEAF
TRBV29-1 | SGRGLAGAETQY
TRBV9 | ASSVLGTANYGYT
TRBV29-1 | GSQGGTEAF
TRBV12-3/TRBV12-4 | ASSQDRWGEQF
TRBV12-3/TRBV12-4 | ASSPTATEAF
TRBV27 | ASSFNADGTQY